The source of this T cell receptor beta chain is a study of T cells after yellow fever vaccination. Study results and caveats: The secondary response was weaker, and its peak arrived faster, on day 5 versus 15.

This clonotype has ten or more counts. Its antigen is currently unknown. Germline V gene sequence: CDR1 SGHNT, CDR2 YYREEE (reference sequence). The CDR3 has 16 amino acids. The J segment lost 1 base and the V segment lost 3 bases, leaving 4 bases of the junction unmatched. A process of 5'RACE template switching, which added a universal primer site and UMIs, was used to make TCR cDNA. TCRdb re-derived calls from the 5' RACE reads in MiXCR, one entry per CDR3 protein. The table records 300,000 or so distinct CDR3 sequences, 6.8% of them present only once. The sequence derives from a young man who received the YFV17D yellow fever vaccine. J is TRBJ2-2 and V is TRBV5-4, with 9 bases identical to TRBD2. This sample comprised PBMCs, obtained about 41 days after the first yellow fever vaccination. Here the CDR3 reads CASSSKAGGNTGELFF. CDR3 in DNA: TGTGCCAGCAGCTCGAAAGCGGGGGGGAACACCGGGGAGCTGTTTTTT.